This TCR beta chain came from a study of T cells after yellow fever vaccination. Background on the study: Those fractions that held only low numbers of cells were prepared using the SMART-Seq v4 Ultra Low Input RNA kit. Overall study results and limits: One caveat is that FACS-sorted repertoires could contain abundant clonotypes contaminating from the bulk population.

This clonotype was seen ten or more times. Antigen unknown. The CDR3 is 17 amino acids. Trimming stripped 6 bases from V and 2 bases from J, with 22 bases between. TCR cDNA, made by 5'RACE template switching, carried an added universal primer site and UMIs. TCRdb reprocessed the 5' RACE reads via MiXCR and lists one record per CDR3 protein. The sample lists about 210,000 distinct CDR3 sequences, approximately 3% occurring once. The chain recombines TRBV12-3 or TRBV12-4 with TRBJ2-5; D possibly corresponds to TRBD2 (5 bases). Sample: CD4+ T cells sorted from PBMCs, taken 10 days after the yellow fever booster vaccination. The source of this sequence is a man in his late teens or twenties who received the YFV17D yellow fever vaccine. In DNA form, the CDR3 reads TGTGCCAGCAGCCTGGGTAAATTTGGAGGTAGTCAAGAGACCCAGTACTTC. It is translated as CASSLGKFGGSQETQYF.